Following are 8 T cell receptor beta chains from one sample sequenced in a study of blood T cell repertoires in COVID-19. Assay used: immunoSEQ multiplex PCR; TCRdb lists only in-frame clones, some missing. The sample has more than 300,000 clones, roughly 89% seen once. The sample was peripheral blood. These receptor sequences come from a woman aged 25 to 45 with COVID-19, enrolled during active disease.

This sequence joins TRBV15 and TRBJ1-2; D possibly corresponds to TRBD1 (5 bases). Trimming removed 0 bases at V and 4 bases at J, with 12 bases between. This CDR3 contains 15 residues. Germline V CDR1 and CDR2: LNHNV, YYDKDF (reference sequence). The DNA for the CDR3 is TGTGCCACCAGCAGAGAGAACAGGAGGGGCTATGGCTACACCTTC. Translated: CATSRENRRGYGYTF.

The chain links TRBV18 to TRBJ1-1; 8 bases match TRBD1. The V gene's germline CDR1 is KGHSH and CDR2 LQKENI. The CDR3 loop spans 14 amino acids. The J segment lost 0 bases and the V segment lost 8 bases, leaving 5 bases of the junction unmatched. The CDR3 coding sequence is TGTGCCAGCGTCCGGACAGGGCTGAACACTGAAGCTTTCTTT. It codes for CASVRTGLNTEAFF.

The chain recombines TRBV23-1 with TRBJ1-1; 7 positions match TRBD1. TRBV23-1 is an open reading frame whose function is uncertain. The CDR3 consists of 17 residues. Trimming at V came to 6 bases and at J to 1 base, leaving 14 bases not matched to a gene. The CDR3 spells CASRQTLGGARNTEAFF. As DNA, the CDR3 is TGCGCCAGCAGGCAAACCCTAGGGGGCGCGCGGAACACTGAAGCTTTCTTT.

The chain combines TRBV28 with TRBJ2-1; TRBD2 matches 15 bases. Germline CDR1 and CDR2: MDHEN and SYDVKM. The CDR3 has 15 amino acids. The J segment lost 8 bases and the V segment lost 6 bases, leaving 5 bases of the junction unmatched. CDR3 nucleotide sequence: TGTGCCAGCAGGGCAGGGACTAGCGGGGGGCATGAGCAGTTCTTC. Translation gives CASRAGTSGGHEQFF.

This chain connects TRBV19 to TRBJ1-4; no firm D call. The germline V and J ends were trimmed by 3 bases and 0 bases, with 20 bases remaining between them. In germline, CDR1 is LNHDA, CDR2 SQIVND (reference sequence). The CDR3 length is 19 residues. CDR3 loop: CASSMSAVSGLATNEKLFF. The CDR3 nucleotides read TGTGCCAGTAGTATGAGTGCGGTGTCCGGACTTGCAACTAATGAAAAACTGTTTTTT.

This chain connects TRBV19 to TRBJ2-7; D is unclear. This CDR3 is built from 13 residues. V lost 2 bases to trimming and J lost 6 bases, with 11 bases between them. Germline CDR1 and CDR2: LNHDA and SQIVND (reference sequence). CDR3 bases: TGTGCCAGTAGTATACGCCCAGGTTTCGAGCAGTACGTC. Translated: CASSIRPGFEQYV.

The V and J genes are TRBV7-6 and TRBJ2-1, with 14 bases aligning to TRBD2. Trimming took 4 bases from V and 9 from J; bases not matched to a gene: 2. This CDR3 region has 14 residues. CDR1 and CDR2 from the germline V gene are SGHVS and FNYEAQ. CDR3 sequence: CASSSGLAGGEQFF. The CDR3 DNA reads TGTGCCAGCAGCTCCGGACTAGCGGGGGGTGAGCAGTTCTTC.

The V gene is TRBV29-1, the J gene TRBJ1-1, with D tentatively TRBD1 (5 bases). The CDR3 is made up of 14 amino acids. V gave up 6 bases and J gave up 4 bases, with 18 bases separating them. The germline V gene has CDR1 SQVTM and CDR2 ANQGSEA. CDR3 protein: CSVDLRAPGTEAFF. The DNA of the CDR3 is TGCAGCGTGGACCTCAGGGCCCCCGGCACTGAAGCTTTCTTT.